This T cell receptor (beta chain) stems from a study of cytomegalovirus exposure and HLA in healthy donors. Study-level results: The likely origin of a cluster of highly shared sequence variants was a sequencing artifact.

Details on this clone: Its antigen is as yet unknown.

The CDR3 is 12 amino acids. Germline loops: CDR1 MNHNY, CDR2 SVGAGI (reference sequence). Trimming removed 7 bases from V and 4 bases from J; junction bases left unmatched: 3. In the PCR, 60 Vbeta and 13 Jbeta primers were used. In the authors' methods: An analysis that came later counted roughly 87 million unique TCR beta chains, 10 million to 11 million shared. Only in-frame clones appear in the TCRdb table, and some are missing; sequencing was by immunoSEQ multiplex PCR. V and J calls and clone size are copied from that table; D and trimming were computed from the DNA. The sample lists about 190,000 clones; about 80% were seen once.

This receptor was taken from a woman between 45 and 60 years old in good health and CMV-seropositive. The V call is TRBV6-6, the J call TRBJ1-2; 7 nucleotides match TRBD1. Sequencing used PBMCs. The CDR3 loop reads CASKQGTYGYTF. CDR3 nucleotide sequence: TGTGCCAGCAAACAGGGGACCTATGGCTACACCTTC.